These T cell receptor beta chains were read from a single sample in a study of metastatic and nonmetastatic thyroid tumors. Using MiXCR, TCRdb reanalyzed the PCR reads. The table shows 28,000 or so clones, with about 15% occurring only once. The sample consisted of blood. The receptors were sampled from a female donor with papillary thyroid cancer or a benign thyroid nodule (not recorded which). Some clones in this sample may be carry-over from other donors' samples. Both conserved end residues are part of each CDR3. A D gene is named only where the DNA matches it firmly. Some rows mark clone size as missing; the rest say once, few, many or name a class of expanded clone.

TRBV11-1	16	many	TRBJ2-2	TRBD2	TGTGCCAGCAGCTCCGGACTAGCGATAGGTTCCGGGGAGCTGTTTTTT	CASSSGLAIGSGELFF
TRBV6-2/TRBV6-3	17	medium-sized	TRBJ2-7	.	TGTGCCAGCAGTTACCTGTCGCCCTCCGGGACAATCTACGAGCAGTACTTC	CASSYLSPSGTIYEQYF
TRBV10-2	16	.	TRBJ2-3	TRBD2	TGCGCCAGCAGTGAGTCAGCGGGAGCGAGCACAGATACGCAGTATTTT	CASSESAGASTDTQYF
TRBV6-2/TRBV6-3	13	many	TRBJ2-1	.	TGTGCCAGCAACCCGTCGCGTGACAATGAGCAGTTCTTC	CASNPSRDNEQFF
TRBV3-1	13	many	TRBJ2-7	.	TGTGCCAGCAGCCTAACTAGCATCTACGAGCAGTACTTC	CASSLTSIYEQYF
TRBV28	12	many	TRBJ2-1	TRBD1	TGTGCCAGCAGCTTATCATGGGACAGAGAGTTCTTC	CASSLSWDREFF
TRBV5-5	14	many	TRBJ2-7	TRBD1	TGTGCCAGCATACGGACAGGGGGGACCTACGAGCAGTACTTC	CASIRTGGTYEQYF
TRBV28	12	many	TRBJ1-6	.	TGTGCCAGCAGTTCCGGTAATTCACCCCTCCACTTT	CASSSGNSPLHF
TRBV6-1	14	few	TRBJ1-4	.	TGTGCCAGCAGACCAGGAGGGGCTTATGAAAAACTGTTTTTT	CASRPGGAYEKLFF
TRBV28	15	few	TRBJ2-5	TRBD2	TGTGCCAGCCCGCCGGTACTAGCGGGAGACAATGAGCATTTCTTC	CASPPVLAGDNEHFF
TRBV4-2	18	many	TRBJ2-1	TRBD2	TGTGCCAGCAGCCAAGAGCCACGTTTCAGCGGGAGGGCGATTGAGCAGTTCTTC	CASSQEPRFSGRAIEQFF
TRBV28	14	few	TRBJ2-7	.	TGTGCCAGCAGGAATACAGGGAACTCCTACGAGCAGTACTTC	CASRNTGNSYEQYF
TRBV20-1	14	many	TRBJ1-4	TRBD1	TGCAGTGCTAGCCCGACAGGGCCTAATGAAAAACTGTTTTTT	CSASPTGPNEKLFF
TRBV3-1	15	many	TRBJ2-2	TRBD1	TGTGCCAGCAGCCTCCGACAGGGGGTCACCGGGGAGCTGTTTTTT	CASSLRQGVTGELFF
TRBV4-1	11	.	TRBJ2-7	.	TGCGCCAGCAGCCAAGCGGGGTATCAGTACTTC	CASSQAGYQYF
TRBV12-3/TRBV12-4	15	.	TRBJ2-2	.	TGTGCCAGCAGCCCAGAGTACCCCAACACCGGTGAGCTGTTTTTT	CASSPEYPNTGELFF
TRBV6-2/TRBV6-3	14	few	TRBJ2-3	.	TGTGCCAGCAGTTACTCGACTGGGCCAGATACGCAGTATTTT	CASSYSTGPDTQYF
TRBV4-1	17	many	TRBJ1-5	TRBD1	TGCGCCAGCAGCCGAGGGGACAGGTCGGCGGGCAATCAGCCCCAGCATTTT	CASSRGDRSAGNQPQHF
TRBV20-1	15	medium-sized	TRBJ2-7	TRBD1	TGCAGTGCTCAATACGCGACAGGGGATGACTACGAGCAGTACTTC	CSAQYATGDDYEQYF
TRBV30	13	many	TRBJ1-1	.	TGTGCCTGGAGTCAGGGATTCCACACTGAAGCTTTCTTT	CAWSQGFHTEAFF
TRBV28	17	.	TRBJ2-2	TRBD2	TGTGCCAGCAGTTTATTAGGTGGGAGGGCAGACACCTGGGAGCTGTTTTTT	CASSLLGGRADTWELFF
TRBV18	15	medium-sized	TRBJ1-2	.	TGTGCCAGCTCACCCGCAGGGGCCCGGAACTATGGCTACACCTTC	CASSPAGARNYGYTF
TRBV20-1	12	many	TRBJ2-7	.	TGCAGTGCTTGGAAACAGGAAGGCGAGCAGTACTTC	CSAWKQEGEQYF
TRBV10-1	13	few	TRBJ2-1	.	TGCGCCAGCAGCCGGGGGACCTACAATGAGCAGTTCTTC	CASSRGTYNEQFF
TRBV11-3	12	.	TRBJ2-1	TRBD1	TGTGCCATCAGCTACCCGACAGGGGAGCATTTCTTC	CAISYPTGEHFF